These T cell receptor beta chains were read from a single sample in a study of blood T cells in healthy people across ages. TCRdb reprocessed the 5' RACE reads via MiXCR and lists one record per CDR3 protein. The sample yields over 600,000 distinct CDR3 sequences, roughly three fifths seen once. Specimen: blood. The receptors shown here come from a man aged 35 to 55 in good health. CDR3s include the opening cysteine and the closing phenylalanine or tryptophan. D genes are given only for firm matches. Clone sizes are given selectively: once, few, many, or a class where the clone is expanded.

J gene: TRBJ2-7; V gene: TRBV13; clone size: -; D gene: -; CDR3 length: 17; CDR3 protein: CASSPGSYGSPTYEQYF; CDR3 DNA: TGTGCCAGCAGCCCCGGGTCATACGGGAGCCCCACCTACGAGCAGTACTTC
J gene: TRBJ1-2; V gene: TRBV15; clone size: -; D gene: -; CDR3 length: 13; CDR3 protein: CATSSSGNYGYTF; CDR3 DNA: TGTGCCACCAGCAGCTCCGGTAACTATGGCTACACCTTC
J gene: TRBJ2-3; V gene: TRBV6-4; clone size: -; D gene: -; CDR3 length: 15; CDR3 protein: CASNPGAGPQDTQYF; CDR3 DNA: TGTGCCAGCAACCCGGGGGCGGGACCGCAAGATACGCAGTATTTT
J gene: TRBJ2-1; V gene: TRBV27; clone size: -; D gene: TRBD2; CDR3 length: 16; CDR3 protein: CASSFSGRASYNEQFF; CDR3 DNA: TGTGCCAGCAGTTTTAGCGGGAGGGCCTCCTACAATGAGCAGTTCTTC
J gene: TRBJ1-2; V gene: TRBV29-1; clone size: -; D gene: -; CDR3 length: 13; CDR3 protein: CSVREDGYYGYTF; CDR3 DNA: TGCAGCGTACGAGAGGACGGATACTATGGCTACACCTTC
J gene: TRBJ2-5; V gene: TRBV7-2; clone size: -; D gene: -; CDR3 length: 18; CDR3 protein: CASTQGRRPGPQQETQYF; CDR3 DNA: TGTGCCAGCACCCAAGGACGGAGACCGGGACCCCAACAAGAGACCCAGTACTTC
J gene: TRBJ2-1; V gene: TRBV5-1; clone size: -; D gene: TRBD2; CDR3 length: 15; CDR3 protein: CASRTSGGRNNEQFF; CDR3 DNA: TGCGCCAGCAGGACTAGCGGGGGGCGAAACAATGAGCAGTTCTTC
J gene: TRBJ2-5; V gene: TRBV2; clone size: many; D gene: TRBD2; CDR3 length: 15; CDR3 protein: CASRGLAGEAETQYF; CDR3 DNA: TGTGCCAGCAGAGGACTAGCGGGAGAGGCGGAGACCCAGTACTTC
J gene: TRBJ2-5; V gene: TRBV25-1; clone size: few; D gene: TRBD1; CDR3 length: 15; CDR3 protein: CASSEGQGVFETQYF; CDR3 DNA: TGTGCCAGCAGTGAAGGACAGGGGGTGTTTGAGACCCAGTACTTC
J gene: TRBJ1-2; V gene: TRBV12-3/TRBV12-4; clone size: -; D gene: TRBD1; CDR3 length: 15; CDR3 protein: CASSLDRAGNYGYTF; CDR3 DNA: TGTGCCAGCAGTCTCGACAGGGCGGGGAACTATGGCTACACCTTC
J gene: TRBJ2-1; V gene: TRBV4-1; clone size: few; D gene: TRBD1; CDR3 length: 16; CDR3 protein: CASSPTTGGSYNEQFF; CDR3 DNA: TGCGCCAGCAGCCCAACAACAGGGGGCTCCTACAATGAGCAGTTCTTC
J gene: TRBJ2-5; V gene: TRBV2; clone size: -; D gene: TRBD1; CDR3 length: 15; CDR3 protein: CASSPHRGRGETQYF; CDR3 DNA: TGTGCCAGCAGTCCCCACAGGGGGCGCGGGGAGACCCAGTACTTC
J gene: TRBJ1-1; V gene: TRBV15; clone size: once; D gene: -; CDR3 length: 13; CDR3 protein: CATSRDPEGSAFF; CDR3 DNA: TGTGCCACCAGCAGAGATCCCGAAGGGTCCGCTTTCTTT
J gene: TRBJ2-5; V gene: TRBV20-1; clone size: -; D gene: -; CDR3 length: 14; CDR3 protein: CSARDASEQETQYF; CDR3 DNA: TGCAGTGCTAGAGATGCTAGCGAACAAGAGACCCAGTACTTC